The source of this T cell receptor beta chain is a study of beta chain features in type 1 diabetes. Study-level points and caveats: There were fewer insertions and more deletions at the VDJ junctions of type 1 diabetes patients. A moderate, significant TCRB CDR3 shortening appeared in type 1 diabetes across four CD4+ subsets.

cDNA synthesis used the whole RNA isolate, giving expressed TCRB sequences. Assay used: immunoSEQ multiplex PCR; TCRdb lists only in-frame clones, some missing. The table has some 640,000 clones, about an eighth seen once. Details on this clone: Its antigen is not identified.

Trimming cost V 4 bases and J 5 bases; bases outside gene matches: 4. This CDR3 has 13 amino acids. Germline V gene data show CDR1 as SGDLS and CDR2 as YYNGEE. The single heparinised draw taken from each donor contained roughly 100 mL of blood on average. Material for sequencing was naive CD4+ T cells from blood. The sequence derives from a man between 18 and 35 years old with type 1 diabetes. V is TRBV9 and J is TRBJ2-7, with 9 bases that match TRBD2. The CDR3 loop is CASSPRLADEQYF. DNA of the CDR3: TGTGCCAGCAGCCCCCGACTAGCGGACGAGCAGTACTTC.